This is a list of T cell receptor beta chains from one sample in a study of T cell responses to AZD1222 COVID-19 vaccine. Clones were read by immunoSEQ multiplex PCR, and TCRdb kept only the in-frame ones, dropping some. The table has 150,000 or so clones, approximately 90% seen once; the top ten hold around 5.2%. Sequences were derived from peripheral blood, sampled on day 0 of AZD1222 vaccination. The receptors were sampled from an adult in good health. Each CDR3 is given with its conserved first and last residue. The D gene is left open where the match is weak. Only part of the rows carry a size: once, few, many, or a class if the clone is expanded.

V gene	D gene	clone size	J gene	CDR3 protein	CDR3 DNA
TRBV3-1/TRBV3-2	TRBD2	.	TRBJ2-1	CASSPSSGVYNEQFF	TGTGCCAGCAGCCCGTCTAGCGGGGTCTACAATGAGCAGTTCTTC
TRBV19	TRBD2	.	TRBJ2-6	CASNSGRAGANVLTF	TGTGCCAGTAATTCGGGGAGGGCTGGGGCCAACGTCCTGACTTTC
TRBV11-2	.	.	TRBJ2-7	CASSLYRNYEQYF	TGTGCCAGCAGCCTATACAGGAACTACGAGCAGTACTTC
TRBV6-5	.	.	TRBJ1-1	CASSWTELNTEAFF	TGTGCCAGCAGTTGGACGGAGTTGAACACTGAAGCTTTCTTT
TRBV7-2	TRBD2	.	TRBJ2-1	CASSLLAGGPSNEQFF	TGTGCCAGCAGCTTACTAGCGGGAGGGCCCTCCAATGAGCAGTTCTTC
TRBV7-2	.	.	TRBJ1-1	CASSLVSTNEAFF	TGTGCCAGCAGCTTAGTAAGTACAAATGAAGCTTTCTTT
TRBV7-6	TRBD1	.	TRBJ2-5	CASRQTGGNRETQYF	TGTGCCAGCAGACAAACAGGGGGAAATCGAGAGACCCAGTACTTC
TRBV19	TRBD2	.	TRBJ2-1	CASSRVSGGLSSYNEQFF	TGTGCCAGTAGTCGGGTTAGCGGGGGGTTGAGCTCCTACAATGAGCAGTTCTTC
TRBV5-1	TRBD2	.	TRBJ2-7	CASRQGLGGYEQYF	TGCGCCAGCAGACAGGGACTAGGGGGCTACGAGCAGTACTTC
TRBV28	TRBD2	once	TRBJ2-2	CASSSPGGTRELFF	TGTGCCAGCAGTTCCCCGGGAGGTACCCGGGAGCTGTTTTTT
TRBV19	.	.	TRBJ1-5	CASSSGQLEHQPQHF	TGTGCCAGTAGTTCCGGACAGTTGGAGCATCAGCCCCAGCATTTT
TRBV5-6	.	.	TRBJ2-2	CASSLGFGKTGELFF	TGTGCCAGCAGCTTAGGGTTTGGGAAGACCGGGGAGCTGTTTTTT
TRBV2	TRBD1	.	TRBJ1-1	CASSEQGRYTEAFF	TGTGCCAGCAGCGAACAGGGGCGGTACACTGAAGCTTTCTTT
TRBV6-6	TRBD1	.	TRBJ1-1	CASSPPGGSFTEAFF	TGTGCCAGCAGCCCTCCAGGGGGAAGCTTCACTGAAGCTTTCTTT
TRBV7-7	.	.	TRBJ1-1	CARTQGNTEAFF	TGTGCCAGAACACAGGGGAACACTGAAGCTTTCTTT
TRBV11-2	.	.	TRBJ2-3	CASSRVPFNTQYF	TGTGCCAGCAGTCGAGTACCGTTTAATACGCAGTATTTT
TRBV6-2/TRBV6-3	TRBD1	.	TRBJ1-6	CASSPGGQGSPLHF	TGTGCCAGCAGCCCCGGGGGACAGGGTTCACCCCTCCACTTT
TRBV2	TRBD2	.	TRBJ2-2	CASRDRTSGSAGELFF	TGTGCCAGCAGGGACCGGACTAGCGGGAGTGCCGGGGAGCTGTTTTTT
TRBV6-2/TRBV6-3	TRBD1	.	TRBJ2-7	CASSSRDSSYEQYF	TGTGCCAGCAGCAGCCGGGACAGTAGCTACGAGCAGTACTTC
TRBV2	.	.	TRBJ1-1	CASSEGWNTEAFF	TGTGCCAGCAGTGAGGGGTGGAATACTGAAGCTTTCTTT
TRBV7-8	TRBD2	.	TRBJ2-1	CASRKGLAVGNEQFF	TGTGCCAGCAGGAAGGGACTAGCGGTGGGCAATGAGCAGTTCTTC
TRBV6-6	.	.	TRBJ2-1	CASSSNDRLNEQFF	TGTGCCAGCAGTTCCAACGACAGACTCAATGAGCAGTTCTTC
TRBV29-1	.	.	TRBJ1-5	CSVGSGISNQPQHF	TGCAGCGTCGGAAGTGGGATTAGCAATCAGCCCCAGCATTTT
TRBV27	TRBD2	.	TRBJ2-3	CASSTPSGPTDTQYF	TGTGCCAGCAGTACACCTAGCGGCCCCACAGATACGCAGTATTTT
TRBV6-2/TRBV6-3	.	.	TRBJ2-7	CASSEVSDAPYEQYF	TGTGCCAGCAGTGAGGTGTCGGACGCGCCCTACGAGCAGTACTTC
TRBV7-3	.	.	TRBJ1-2	CASSPGPQNYGYTF	TGTGCCAGCAGCCCGGGTCCTCAGAACTATGGCTACACCTTC
TRBV13	TRBD1	.	TRBJ2-7	CASSPGQGIYEQYF	TGTGCCAGCAGCCCGGGACAGGGGATCTACGAGCAGTACTTC
TRBV19	TRBD2	few	TRBJ2-7	CASGAASGKYEQYF	TGTGCCAGTGGGGCGGCTAGCGGGAAATACGAGCAGTACTTC
TRBV19	.	.	TRBJ2-2	CASSIRSRTGELFF	TGTGCCAGTAGTATACGCAGCCGCACCGGGGAGCTGTTTTTT
TRBV3-1/TRBV3-2	.	.	TRBJ2-7	CASRQASSYEQYF	TGTGCCAGCCGACAGGCCAGCTCCTACGAGCAGTACTTC
TRBV28	TRBD1	.	TRBJ1-4	CASSLGSTGVNEKLFF	TGTGCCAGCAGTCTGGGATCCACAGGGGTTAATGAAAAACTGTTTTTT
TRBV29-1	.	.	TRBJ2-5	CSVEGGRSKETQYF	TGCAGCGTTGAAGGGGGCAGGAGTAAAGAGACCCAGTACTTC
TRBV4-3	.	.	TRBJ2-7	CASLRTYEQYF	TGCGCCAGCCTTAGAACCTACGAGCAGTACTTC
TRBV7-9	.	.	TRBJ1-1	CASSLRQDTPAFF	TGTGCCAGCAGCTTACGACAGGACACGCCGGCTTTCTTT
TRBV2	.	.	TRBJ2-3	CASSAQGKPYTDTQYF	TGTGCCAGCAGTGCCCAGGGAAAACCATACACAGATACGCAGTATTTT
TRBV12-3/TRBV12-4	.	.	TRBJ1-2	CASSLGRWGYTF	TGTGCCAGCAGTTTGGGGCGGTGGGGCTACACCTTC
TRBV7-9	.	once	TRBJ1-6	CASSLGGEGEHNSPLHF	TGTGCCAGCAGCTTAGGGGGAGAGGGTGAGCATAATTCACCCCTCCACTTT
TRBV7-8	.	.	TRBJ2-3	CASSLVGTPGTTDTQYF	TGTGCCAGCAGCTTAGTGGGGACTCCGGGAACAACAGATACGCAGTATTTT
TRBV7-9	TRBD2	.	TRBJ2-7	CSGAGVTYEQYF	TGTTCTGGGGCGGGGGTGACCTACGAGCAGTACTTC
TRBV7-2	.	.	TRBJ2-3	CASSLQGSTDTQYF	TGTGCCAGCAGCCTACAGGGTAGCACAGATACGCAGTATTTT
TRBV11-1	TRBD2	.	TRBJ2-7	CASSLRGDPYEQYF	TGTGCCAGCAGCTTGCGGGGGGATCCCTACGAGCAGTACTTC
TRBV5-5	TRBD1	.	TRBJ1-2	CASSRTDPGQANYGYTF	TGTGCCAGCAGTCGTACAGATCCGGGACAGGCTAACTATGGCTACACCTTC
TRBV6-4	.	.	TRBJ1-1	CASSDLGIRTEAFF	TGTGCCAGCAGTGACTTGGGGATCCGCACTGAAGCTTTCTTT
TRBV12-5	.	.	TRBJ1-1	CASGLWGSGTEAFF	TGTGCTAGTGGTTTATGGGGTTCGGGGACTGAAGCTTTCTTT
TRBV11-2	.	few	TRBJ2-2	CASSFPNTGELFF	TGTGCCAGCAGCTTCCCGAACACCGGGGAGCTGTTTTTT
TRBV13	TRBD1	.	TRBJ2-7	CASSLPLWTGRYEQYF	TGTGCCAGCAGCCTCCCCCTTTGGACAGGAAGATACGAGCAGTACTTC
TRBV5-4	.	.	TRBJ1-1	CASSLIGLETEAFF	TGTGCCAGCAGCTTAATTGGTCTAGAGACTGAAGCTTTCTTT
TRBV5-1	TRBD2	.	TRBJ2-5	CASSLGLADQETQYF	TGCGCCAGCAGCTTGGGGCTAGCGGACCAAGAGACCCAGTACTTC
TRBV10-3	TRBD1	once	TRBJ2-7	CAIGDRGYEQYF	TGTGCCATCGGGGACAGGGGCTACGAGCAGTACTTC
TRBV27	.	.	TRBJ2-3	CASSLANDPDTQYF	TGTGCCAGCAGTTTAGCCAATGACCCAGATACGCAGTATTTT
TRBV6-4	TRBD2	.	TRBJ2-3	CASSDSSGGTDTQYF	TGTGCCAGCAGTGACTCTAGCGGGGGTACAGATACGCAGTATTTT
TRBV6-5	.	.	TRBJ1-5	CASLRTDSNQPQHF	TGTGCCAGCCTGCGCACAGATAGCAATCAGCCCCAGCATTTT
TRBV6-4	TRBD1	.	TRBJ2-3	CASSDGSQGADTQYF	TGTGCCAGCAGTGACGGCAGTCAGGGGGCAGATACGCAGTATTTT